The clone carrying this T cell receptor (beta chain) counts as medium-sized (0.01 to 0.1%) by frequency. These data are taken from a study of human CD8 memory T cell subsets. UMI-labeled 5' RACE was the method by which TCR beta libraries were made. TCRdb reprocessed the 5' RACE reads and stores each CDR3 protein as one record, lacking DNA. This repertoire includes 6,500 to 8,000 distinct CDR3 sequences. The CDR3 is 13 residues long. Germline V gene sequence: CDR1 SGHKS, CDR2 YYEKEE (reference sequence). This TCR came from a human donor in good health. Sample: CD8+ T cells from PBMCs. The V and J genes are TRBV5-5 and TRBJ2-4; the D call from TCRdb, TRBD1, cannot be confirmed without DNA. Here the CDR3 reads CASSGQGGDIQYF.